This entry lists 10 T cell receptor beta chains sequenced from one sample in a study of T cell changes during pregnancy in multiple sclerosis. Here immunoSEQ multiplex PCR was the method, and the copy in TCRdb shows in-frame clones only, minus some. The repertoire has under 30,000 clones, about 92% of them found once; the top ten carry approximately 0.39%. The sequencing used CD4+ T cells from peripheral blood mononuclear cells, collected after pregnancy. These receptors all come from a female donor with multiple sclerosis, enrolled in a pregnancy study.

CDR3 sequence (DNA): TGTGCCAGCAGCCGCGACAGGGAGACTGAAGCTTTCTTT. This translates into CASSRDRETEAFF. V is TRBV11-2 and J is TRBJ1-1, with TRBD1 identical over 7 bases. Germline V gene data show CDR1 as SGHAT and CDR2 as FQNNGV. This CDR3 has 13 residues. Trimming cost V 5 bases and J 5 bases; bases outside gene matches: 5.

V is TRBV6-5 and J is TRBJ2-7, with TRBD1 matching 7 bases. Germline-derived CDR1 and CDR2 are MNHEY and SVGAGI. V was clipped by 5 bases and J by 6 bases; unmatched bases: 10. This CDR3 comprises 14 residues. The CDR3 sequence is CASSLTQGLGEQYF. Here the CDR3 DNA reads TGTGCCAGCAGTCTAACACAGGGGCTGGGCGAGCAGTACTTC.

The chain joins TRBV5-1 to TRBJ1-1, with D maybe TRBD1 (6 bases). The V and J ends lost 4 bases and 3 bases respectively, with 16 bases between them. This CDR3 is built from 15 residues. CDR1 and CDR2 (germline): SGHRS, YFSETQ. The CDR3 loop reads CASSLGVRTDTEAFF. The CDR3 bases are TGCGCCAGCAGCCTGGGGGTTCGGACAGACACTGAAGCTTTCTTT.

The chain employs TRBV13 and TRBJ2-1, with D possibly matching TRBD1 (5 bases). This CDR3 has 13 amino acids. Trimming pared 7 bases from V and 6 bases from J, leaving 13 bases between. Per germline, CDR1 PRHDT and CDR2 FYEKMQ (reference sequence). CDR3 nucleotides: TGTGCCAGCACCCCAGGGTACGGCAATGAGCAGTTCTTC. Translation: CASTPGYGNEQFF.

The CDR3 spells CASSETSHEQFF. Here the CDR3 DNA reads TGCGCCAGCAGCGAAACTAGCCATGAGCAGTTCTTC. V gene TRBV5-1 combines with J gene TRBJ2-1; D perhaps matches TRBD2 (6 bases). Deletions cut 4 bases from V and 8 bases from J, with 10 bases between. Germline V gene data show CDR1 as SGHRS and CDR2 as YFSETQ. This CDR3 is 12 amino acids long.

The genes are TRBV5-8 and TRBJ2-3; tentatively, D is TRBD1 (6 bases). The CDR3 contains 15 residues. V dropped 1 base and J dropped 4 bases, with 13 bases sitting between them. Per the germline V gene, CDR1 is SGHTS and CDR2 is YDEGEE. The CDR3 loop reads CASSLWGRGADTQYF. The CDR3, as DNA: TGTGCCAGCAGCTTGTGGGGGCGTGGGGCAGATACGCAGTATTTT.

The table lists this clone with a count of one. The chain couples TRBV11-3 to TRBJ1-1; the D is unclear. The CDR3 runs to 15 residues. V dropped 0 bases and J dropped 1 base, with 9 bases sitting between them. CDR1 is SGHNT and CDR2 is YENEEA in the germline V gene. CDR3 bases: TGTGCCAGCAGCTTAGACTCCCAGAAGAACACTGAAGCTTTCTTT. This translates into CASSLDSQKNTEAFF.

The CDR3 reads CASSLGGATDTQYF. CDR3 nucleotide sequence: TGTGCCAGCAGCCTCGGGGGGGCCACAGATACGCAGTATTTT. The chain combines TRBV5-4 with TRBJ2-3; 8 bases agree with TRBD2. V was pared by 4 bases and J by 2 bases, with 3 bases of the junction left unmatched. Germline values: CDR1 SGHNT, CDR2 YYREEE (reference sequence). The CDR3 has 14 amino acids.

The J gene is TRBJ2-1, the V gene TRBV9; 7 bases agree with TRBD1. J was trimmed by 2 bases and V by 0 bases; bases with no gene match: 5. This CDR3 is built from 16 residues. Germline V CDR1 and CDR2: SGDLS, YYNGEE. The CDR3, as DNA: TGTGCCAGCAGCGTAGGGGGACAGTTTACCTACAATGAGCAGTTCTTC. Its translation is CASSVGGQFTYNEQFF.

The chain carries TRBV10-1 and TRBJ2-5; TRBD1 is a possible D gene (6 bases). CDR1 and CDR2 from the germline V gene are WNHNN and SYGVQD (reference sequence). This CDR3 has 16 residues. V lost 0 bases to trimming and J lost 13 bases, with 24 bases between them. CDR3 sequence reads: CASSESPDSRVGSRYF. The CDR3 region has the DNA TGCGCCAGCAGTGAGTCTCCGGACAGCCGAGTGGGATCCCGGTACTTC.